This T cell receptor (beta chain) was profiled in a study of T cell responses to AZD1222 COVID-19 vaccine. This clone appeared a few times. Only in-frame clones appear in the TCRdb table, and some are missing; sequencing was by immunoSEQ multiplex PCR. This sample yields 150,000 or so clones, of which roughly 90% are seen a single time; around 2.9% belongs to the top ten. The germline V gene encodes CDR1 MNHEY and CDR2 SVGEGT. V lost 5 bases and J lost 3, with 10 bases in between. CDR3 length: 13 amino acids. This receptor was identified in an adult in good health. The source was peripheral blood, collected on day 0 of AZD1222 vaccination. The chain joins TRBV6-2 or TRBV6-3 to TRBJ2-5, with a tentative D call TRBD2 (5 bases). The CDR3 DNA reads as TGTGCCAGCAGTCCCGGGGTAGAAGAGACCCAGTACTTC. This sequence encodes CASSPGVEETQYF.